The rows below give T cell receptor beta chains drawn from one sample of a study of breast tumors, draining lymph nodes, adjacent tissues. A single record per CDR3 protein comes from TCRdb applying MiXCR to the multiplex PCR reads. The data hold about 14,000 distinct CDR3 sequences, with more than 50% observed a single time. Input material: tumor-adjacent breast tissue. The receptors shown here come from a female donor with breast cancer. Some clones in this sample may be carry-over from other donors' samples. CDR3s include the opening cysteine and the closing phenylalanine or tryptophan. Each record gives: J gene, V gene, CDR3 protein.

j_gene: TRBJ2-6
v_gene: TRBV12-3/TRBV12-4
CDR3aa: CASISLVFPISGASVLTF

j_gene: TRBJ1-2
v_gene: TRBV5-1
CDR3aa: CASSLQPDRGYTF

j_gene: TRBJ2-5
v_gene: TRBV11-2
CDR3aa: CASSSTGLEAQYF

j_gene: TRBJ2-3
v_gene: TRBV29-1
CDR3aa: CSVTGGEADTQYF

j_gene: TRBJ1-1
v_gene: TRBV14
CDR3aa: CASSPRTVMNTEAFF

j_gene: TRBJ1-6
v_gene: TRBV20-1
CDR3aa: CSAGTQGRYSPPHF

j_gene: TRBJ1-6
v_gene: TRBV10-3
CDR3aa: CAISEVQNNSPLHF

j_gene: TRBJ2-7
v_gene: TRBV7-7
CDR3aa: CASSLKGRASYEQYF

j_gene: TRBJ1-1
v_gene: TRBV30
CDR3aa: CAWQGVNTEAFF

j_gene: TRBJ2-3
v_gene: TRBV28
CDR3aa: CASSGGTDTQYF

j_gene: TRBJ2-5
v_gene: TRBV15
CDR3aa: CATSRFPRGRETQYF

j_gene: TRBJ2-5
v_gene: TRBV7-2
CDR3aa: CASSLAPVGTGEETQYF

j_gene: TRBJ1-3
v_gene: TRBV7-9
CDR3aa: CASSAEGNPNTIYF

j_gene: TRBJ2-6
v_gene: TRBV10-3
CDR3aa: CAISESKGGSGANVLTF

j_gene: TRBJ1-2
v_gene: TRBV20-1
CDR3aa: CSARDRSNYGYTF

j_gene: TRBJ2-5
v_gene: TRBV20-1
CDR3aa: CSAGTSGRETQYF

j_gene: TRBJ2-5
v_gene: TRBV6-5
CDR3aa: CASSNLAGWQAETQYF

j_gene: TRBJ1-2
v_gene: TRBV15
CDR3aa: CATSRETDRLNGYTF

j_gene: TRBJ2-7
v_gene: TRBV5-5
CDR3aa: CASSLGTSGAYEQYF

j_gene: TRBJ2-3
v_gene: TRBV9
CDR3aa: CASSVGNVRSSDTQYF

j_gene: TRBJ1-5
v_gene: TRBV19
CDR3aa: CASSPRTGNQPQHF

j_gene: TRBJ2-6
v_gene: TRBV3-1
CDR3aa: CASSPTFTGANVLTF

j_gene: TRBJ2-1
v_gene: TRBV27
CDR3aa: CASSWGVGLEKHEQFF

j_gene: TRBJ1-2
v_gene: TRBV20-1
CDR3aa: CSARVPTGLVNYGYTF

j_gene: TRBJ2-7
v_gene: TRBV7-2
CDR3aa: CASSFMGVDYEQYF

j_gene: TRBJ1-4
v_gene: TRBV15
CDR3aa: CATSLAIPGDNEKLFF

j_gene: TRBJ2-3
v_gene: TRBV20-1
CDR3aa: CSARDHLAVVAGTQYF

j_gene: TRBJ2-1
v_gene: TRBV6-1
CDR3aa: CASSATGWYNEQFF

j_gene: TRBJ1-3
v_gene: TRBV15
CDR3aa: CATSKELRNTIYF

j_gene: TRBJ1-5
v_gene: TRBV2
CDR3aa: CASREQGSTNQPQHF

j_gene: TRBJ2-5
v_gene: TRBV24-1
CDR3aa: CATSESGSETQYF

j_gene: TRBJ2-7
v_gene: TRBV20-1
CDR3aa: CSAISDRGRNEQYF

j_gene: TRBJ1-6
v_gene: TRBV7-3
CDR3aa: CASSLRGDQTLHF

j_gene: TRBJ2-1
v_gene: TRBV11-3
CDR3aa: CAGSQIAGGSEQLF

j_gene: TRBJ1-4
v_gene: TRBV19
CDR3aa: CASMGDEKLFF

j_gene: TRBJ2-1
v_gene: TRBV2
CDR3aa: CASSGYFSLYNEQFF

j_gene: TRBJ2-7
v_gene: TRBV11-2
CDR3aa: CASTQEGSFVGTGCFHEQYF

j_gene: TRBJ2-3
v_gene: TRBV24-1
CDR3aa: CATSDYLAGGRDTQYF

j_gene: TRBJ2-1
v_gene: TRBV19
CDR3aa: CASSLGTSGSDEQFF

j_gene: TRBJ2-3
v_gene: TRBV11-1
CDR3aa: CASRRTSGSPDTQYF

j_gene: TRBJ2-7
v_gene: TRBV7-3
CDR3aa: CASSLDRGVMSSTF

j_gene: TRBJ2-1
v_gene: TRBV30
CDR3aa: CAWSVGVAVNEQFF

j_gene: TRBJ1-6
v_gene: TRBV7-8
CDR3aa: CASSLGQGSPLHF

j_gene: TRBJ1-5
v_gene: TRBV20-1
CDR3aa: CSASSPGGNQPQHF

j_gene: TRBJ2-1
v_gene: TRBV7-2
CDR3aa: CASSWGELYNEQFF

j_gene: TRBJ2-1
v_gene: TRBV4-2
CDR3aa: CASSQAGGGNEQFF